Below are 2 T cell receptor beta chains sequenced from a single sample in a study of Ad26.COV2.S vaccination and SARS-CoV-2 variants. The repertoire was sequenced with immunoSEQ multiplex PCR; TCRdb's copy has only in-frame clones and lacks some. The repertoire includes 300,000 to 350,000 clones, about 85% of them detected once, and approximately 5.9% sits in the top ten. Stated treatment: over 15 received Ad26.COV2.S at low or high dose, single or two shots; about 5 received placebo; per-sample allocation not given. Specimen acquisition occurred on day 63 following the initial vaccine or placebo injection. The sample here was peripheral blood, taken in a trial of Ad26.COV2.S vaccine versus placebo. These receptors all stem from a person aged 18-60 years who received the Ad26.COV2.S COVID-19 vaccine or a placebo.

The V call is TRBV28, the J call TRBJ2-5; weak D call: TRBD2 (6 bases). The CDR3 covers 14 residues. From germline, CDR1 is MDHEN and CDR2 SYDVKM. The V end was cut by 1 base, the J end by 5 bases, with 11 bases between. The CDR3 nucleotides are TGTGCCAGCAGTTTATCCGGGAGCTGGGAGACCCAGTACTTC. This gives the protein CASSLSGSWETQYF. The full variable domain, its missing parts supplied by reference TRBV28 and TRBJ2-5, is DVKVTQSSRYLVKRTGEKVFLECVQDMDHENMFWYRQDPGLGLRLIYFSYDVKMKEKGDIPEGYSVSREKKERFSLILESASTNQTSMYLCASSLSGSWETQYFGPGTRLLVL.

The chain has TRBV4-2 and TRBJ2-1, with unresolved D. Germline V lookup: CDR1 LGHNA, CDR2 YNFKEQ. The CDR3 extends over 16 amino acids. V was shortened by 3 bases and J by 3 bases, with 15 bases between the two germline ends. CDR3 region: CASSHPTKGYYNEQFF. The CDR3 DNA reads TGTGCCAGCAGCCATCCTACCAAGGGATACTACAATGAGCAGTTCTTC.